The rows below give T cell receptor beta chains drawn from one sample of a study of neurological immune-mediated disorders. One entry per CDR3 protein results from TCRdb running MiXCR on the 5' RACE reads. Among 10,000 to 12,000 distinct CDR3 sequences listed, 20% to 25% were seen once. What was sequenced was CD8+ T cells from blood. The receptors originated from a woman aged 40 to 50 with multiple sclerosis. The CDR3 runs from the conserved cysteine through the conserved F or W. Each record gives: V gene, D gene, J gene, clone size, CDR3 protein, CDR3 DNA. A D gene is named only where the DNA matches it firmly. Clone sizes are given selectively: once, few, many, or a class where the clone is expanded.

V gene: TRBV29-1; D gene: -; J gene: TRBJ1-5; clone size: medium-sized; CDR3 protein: CSVLETANSNQPQHF; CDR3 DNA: TGCAGCGTACTAGAGACAGCGAATAGCAATCAGCCCCAGCATTTT
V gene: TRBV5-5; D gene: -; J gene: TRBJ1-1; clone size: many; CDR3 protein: CASTTILGVNTEAFF; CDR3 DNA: TGTGCCAGCACCACCATCCTTGGGGTGAACACTGAAGCTTTCTTT
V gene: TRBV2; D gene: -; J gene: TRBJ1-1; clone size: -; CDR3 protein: CASTGTNTEAFF; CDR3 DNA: TGTGCCAGCACCGGAACGAACACTGAAGCTTTCTTT
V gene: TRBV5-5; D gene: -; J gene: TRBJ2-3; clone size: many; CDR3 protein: CASSLGAATDTQYF; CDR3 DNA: TGTGCCAGCAGCTTGGGGGCTGCGACAGATACGCAGTATTTT
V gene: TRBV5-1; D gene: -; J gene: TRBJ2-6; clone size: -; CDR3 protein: CASSLRFASGANVLTF; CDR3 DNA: TGCGCCAGCAGCTTGCGTTTTGCCTCTGGGGCCAACGTCCTGACTTTC
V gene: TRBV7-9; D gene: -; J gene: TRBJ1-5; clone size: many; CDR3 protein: CASSLGSPSSNQPQHF; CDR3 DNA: TGTGCCAGCAGCTTAGGATCCCCCAGTAGCAATCAGCCCCAGCATTTT
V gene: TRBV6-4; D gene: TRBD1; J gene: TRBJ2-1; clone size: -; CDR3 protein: CASSEKLRDREQFF; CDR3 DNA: TGTGCCAGCAGTGAGAAGCTTAGGGACAGAGAGCAGTTCTTC
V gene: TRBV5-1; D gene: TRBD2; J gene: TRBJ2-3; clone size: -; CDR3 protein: CASQRGGSTDTQYF; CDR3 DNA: TGCGCCAGCCAGCGGGGGGGTAGCACAGATACGCAGTATTTT
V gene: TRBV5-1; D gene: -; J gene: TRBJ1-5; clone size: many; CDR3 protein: CASSGGPNQPQHF; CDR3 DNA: TGCGCCAGCAGCGGGGGGCCAAATCAGCCCCAGCATTTT
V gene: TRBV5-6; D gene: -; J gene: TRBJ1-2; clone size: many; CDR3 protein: CASSPGPGIESYTF; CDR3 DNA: TGTGCCAGCAGCCCCGGACCAGGGATTGAGAGCTACACCTTC
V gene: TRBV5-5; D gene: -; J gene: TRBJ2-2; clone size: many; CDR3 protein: CASSLHPGRRNTGELFF; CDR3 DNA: TGTGCCAGCAGCCTTCACCCGGGCAGGCGGAACACCGGGGAGCTGTTTTTT
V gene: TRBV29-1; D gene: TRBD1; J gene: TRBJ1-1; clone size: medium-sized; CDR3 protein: CSIWTGNTEAFF; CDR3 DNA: TGCAGCATATGGACAGGGAACACTGAAGCTTTCTTT
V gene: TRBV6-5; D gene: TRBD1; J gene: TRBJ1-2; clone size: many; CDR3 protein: CASSSEGTGVNYGYTF; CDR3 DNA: TGTGCCAGCAGTTCGGAAGGGACAGGGGTCAACTATGGCTACACCTTC
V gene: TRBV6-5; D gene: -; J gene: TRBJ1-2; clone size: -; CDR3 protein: CASSPSNYCYTF; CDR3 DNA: TGTGCCAGCAGTCCCTCAAACTATTGCTACACCTTC
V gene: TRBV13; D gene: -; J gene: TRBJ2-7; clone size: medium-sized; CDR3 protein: CASSSGGASEQYF; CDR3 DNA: TGTGCCAGCAGCTCCGGGGGCGCATCCGAGCAGTACTTC
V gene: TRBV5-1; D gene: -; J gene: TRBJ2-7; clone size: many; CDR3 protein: CASSLDGYYEQYF; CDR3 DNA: TGCGCCAGCAGCTTGGACGGTTACTACGAGCAGTACTTC
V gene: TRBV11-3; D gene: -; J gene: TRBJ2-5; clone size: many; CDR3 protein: CASSPRRGGETQYF; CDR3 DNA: TGTGCCAGCAGCCCCAGGAGAGGGGGAGAGACCCAGTACTTC